This entry lists 30 T cell receptor beta chains sequenced from one sample in a study of neoadjuvant nivolumab and ipilimumab in lung cancer. TCRdb keeps only in-frame clones here, not all; method: immunoSEQ multiplex PCR. The table has a few thousand clones, 73% seen once; the top ten hold over 9.5%. Source: tumor tissue, taken after neoadjuvant nivolumab, alone or with ipilimumab, at or shortly before surgery. The source is an adult with non-small cell lung cancer.

The J gene is TRBJ2-3, the V gene TRBV5-1; 8 positions agree with TRBD2. The CDR3 runs 16 residues. Germline V gene sequence: CDR1 SGHRS, CDR2 YFSETQ. Trimming cost V 7 bases and J 0 bases; bases outside gene matches: 10. For the CDR3, the DNA is TGCGCCAGCTCTCACGGGGGGGTTTCTAGCACAGATACGCAGTATTTT. Its translation is CASSHGGVSSTDTQYF. The full variable domain, completed using reference TRBV5-1 and TRBJ2-3, is KAGVTQTPRYLIKTRGQQVTLSCSPISGHRSVSWYQQTPGQGLQFLFEYFSETQRNKGNFPGRFSGRQFSNSRSEMNVSTLELGDSALYLCASSHGGVSSTDTQYFGPGTRLTVL.

This clone came up a few times. This chain connects TRBV5-4 to TRBJ1-2; a weak D match, TRBD1 (6 bases). V gave up 4 bases and J gave up 2 bases, with 12 bases separating them. The CDR3 has 14 residues. Germline V lookup: CDR1 SGHNT, CDR2 YYREEE (reference sequence). CDR3 loop: CASSRRTANYGYTF. DNA for the CDR3: TGTGCCAGCAGCAGGAGGACAGCCAACTATGGCTACACCTTC.

The V gene is TRBV28, the J gene TRBJ1-2, with 10 nucleotides matching TRBD1. Germline V gives CDR1 MDHEN, CDR2 SYDVKM. The J segment lost 7 bases and the V segment lost 4 bases, leaving 12 bases of the junction unmatched. The CDR3 has 16 amino acids. DNA for the CDR3: TGTGCCAGCAGTTCCCCGGGACAGGGGACGATAAGTGGCTACACCTTC. The encoded protein is CASSSPGQGTISGYTF.

V usage is TRBV6-5 and J usage is TRBJ1-1; D call uncertain. CDR3 length: 14 residues. Trimming left V 0 bases short and J 1 base short, with 6 bases between. Germline V gene lookup returns CDR1 MNHEY and CDR2 SVGAGI. The CDR3, as DNA: TGTGCCAGCAGTTACTCGGCCGCGAACACTGAAGCTTTCTTT. It specifies CASSYSAANTEAFF.

The chain employs TRBV4-3 and TRBJ1-2; 11 bases are shared with TRBD1. This CDR3 region has 16 residues. Germline-derived CDR1 and CDR2 are LGHNA and YSLEER. Trimming took 1 base from V and 4 from J; bases not matched to a gene: 5. This CDR3 reads CASSQGGQGALYGYTF. For the CDR3, the DNA is TGCGCCAGCAGCCAAGGAGGACAGGGGGCCCTCTATGGCTACACCTTC.

As DNA, the CDR3 is TGTGCCAGCAGCTTATCGACATATGGCTACACCTTC. Residues: CASSLSTYGYTF. V and J are TRBV7-2 and TRBJ1-2; D not certain. V lost 2 bases to trimming and J lost 5 bases, with 6 bases between them. Germline V lookup: CDR1 SGHTA, CDR2 FQGNSA. The CDR3 has 12 amino acids.

Only one count was recorded for this clone. This chain uses TRBV6-6 with TRBJ2-4; D is uncertain. Germline V lookup: CDR1 MNHNY, CDR2 SVGAGI (reference sequence). Deletions cut 8 bases from V and 7 bases from J, with 15 bases between. The CDR3 runs 13 residues. The CDR3 coding sequence is TGTGCCAGCGAGCCCGACCTCGCGAACATTCAGTACTTC. Encoded protein: CASEPDLANIQYF.

The rearrangement joins TRBV5-1 to TRBJ2-5; 7 nucleotides align to TRBD2. Germline-derived CDR1 and CDR2 are SGHRS and YFSETQ. The CDR3 contains 13 residues. V shed 6 bases, J shed 1 base, and the junction held 3 bases outside the gene matches. The CDR3 is CASKWEGQETQYF. The CDR3 bases are TGCGCCAGCAAATGGGAGGGCCAAGAGACCCAGTACTTC.

DNA for the CDR3: TGTGCCAGCAGCCAAGGGACCCTAGCGGGGGGTGGGACCGGGGAGCTGTTTTTT. This sequence encodes CASSQGTLAGGGTGELFF. The chain couples TRBV4-2 to TRBJ2-2; 11 positions match TRBD2. CDR1 is LGHNA and CDR2 is YNFKEQ in the germline V gene. CDR3 length: 18 amino acids. With V trimmed by 1 base and J by 5 bases, 9 bases remained unmatched.

The chain joins TRBV6-5 to TRBJ1-5; 9 bases match TRBD1. The CDR3 sequence is 15 residues long. Trimming removed 5 bases from V and 3 bases from J; junction bases left unmatched: 5. Germline CDR1 reads MNHEY; CDR2 reads SVGAGI. The CDR3 DNA is TGTGCCAGCAGTCCCGGACAGGGGAACAATCAGCCCCAGCATTTT. As protein: CASSPGQGNNQPQHF.

This clone was seen a few times. The chain combines TRBV29-1 with TRBJ2-7, with D perhaps TRBD1 (6 bases). Germline values: CDR1 SQVTM, CDR2 ANQGSEA. The CDR3 has 14 residues. The ends were cut back, 6 bases at V and 0 bases at J, with 15 bases in the middle. CDR3 sequence (DNA): TGCAGCGTGCGACAGGAGACTACCTCCTACGAGCAGTACTTC. It specifies CSVRQETTSYEQYF.

In DNA form, the CDR3 reads TGTGCCAGCAGTTCCATCGGGGGTAACGAGCAGTACTTC. It specifies CASSSIGGNEQYF. The chain uses TRBV27 and TRBJ2-7, with a tentative D call TRBD2 (6 bases). Germline V gives CDR1 MNHEY, CDR2 SMNVEV (reference sequence). The length of the CDR3 is 13 residues. The germline V and J ends were trimmed by 4 bases and 5 bases, with 12 bases remaining between them.

This clone was observed a few times. The rearrangement joins TRBV4-3 to TRBJ1-5, with 7 bases aligning to TRBD1. The ends lost 4 bases at V and 4 bases at J; junction bases unmatched: 7. The CDR3 length is 15 residues. Germline loops: CDR1 LGHNA, CDR2 YSLEER. CDR3 protein: CASSPETGTNQPQHF. CDR3 bases: TGCGCCAGCAGCCCTGAGACAGGGACAAATCAGCCCCAGCATTTT.

This clone showed up just a few times. This sequence joins TRBV14 and TRBJ1-2, with 9 bases matching TRBD1. Trimming took 3 bases from V and 4 from J; bases not matched to a gene: 15. The CDR3 has 18 amino acids. Per germline, CDR1 SGHDN and CDR2 FVKESK. The CDR3 protein is CASSQGGQGGFPGYGYTF. CDR3 nucleotide sequence: TGTGCCAGCAGCCAGGGGGGACAGGGCGGGTTTCCCGGCTATGGCTACACCTTC.

The chain carries TRBV7-4 and TRBJ1-4; D not resolved. This CDR3 is 16 amino acids long. Trimming shortened V by 1 base and J by 5 bases, and 14 bases separated the two germline ends. CDR1 is SGHVT and CDR2 is SQSDAQ in the germline V gene. The CDR3 protein is CASSLVRGQSNEKLFF. CDR3 bases: TGTGCCAGCAGCTTAGTTCGCGGTCAGTCCAATGAAAAACTGTTTTTT.

The chain is built from TRBV6-6 and TRBJ1-1; D remains ambiguous. CDR3 length: 14 residues. CDR1 and CDR2 (germline): MNHNY, SVGAGI (reference sequence). V lost 5 bases and J 1 base, leaving 11 bases between the germline ends. Written as DNA, the CDR3 is TGTGCCAGCAGTCCCGGACGGGCGAACACTGAAGCTTTCTTT. Its translation is CASSPGRANTEAFF.

The chain uses TRBV5-6 and TRBJ2-6; D unclear. V lost 7 bases and J lost 4, with 9 bases in between. There are 13 residues in the CDR3. The V gene's germline CDR1 is SGHDT and CDR2 YYEEEE. This CDR3 is CASHLSGANVLTF. The CDR3 DNA reads as TGTGCCAGCCACCTCTCAGGGGCCAACGTCCTGACTTTC.

The chain links TRBV10-2 to TRBJ1-1; no clear D gene. The CDR3 consists of 13 residues. V dropped 6 bases and J dropped 4 bases, with 12 bases sitting between them. Germline V CDR1 and CDR2: WSHSY, SAAADI. The CDR3 coding sequence is TGCGCCAGCAGAAGGGATGGTAGCACTGAAGCTTTCTTT. As protein: CASRRDGSTEAFF.

The chain carries TRBV5-5 and TRBJ2-2, with 8 bases lining up with TRBD1. V gave up 7 bases and J gave up 4 bases; unmatched junction bases: 9. The CDR3 runs to 15 residues. Germline V gives CDR1 SGHKS, CDR2 YYEKEE (reference sequence). CDR3 residues: CASGVKQGGTGELFF. The CDR3 DNA follows: TGTGCCAGCGGCGTTAAACAGGGGGGCACCGGGGAGCTGTTTTTT.

The gene calls are TRBV5-1 and TRBJ1-6; perhaps TRBD1 as D (5 bases). Deletions cut 7 bases from V and 12 bases from J, with 20 bases between. This CDR3 contains 14 residues. Germline V gene data show CDR1 as SGHRS and CDR2 as YFSETQ. The CDR3 region has the DNA TGCGCCAGCCGAAATTCCGGGACTGAGGAACCCCTCCACTTT. Its protein product is CASRNSGTEEPLHF.

V gene TRBV6-5 combines with J gene TRBJ2-2; D may be TRBD1 (5 bases). Trimming stripped 7 bases from V and 0 bases from J, with 9 bases between. This CDR3 has 14 residues. Germline CDR1 reads MNHEY; CDR2 reads SVGAGI. Here the CDR3 DNA reads TGTGCCAGCAAAGGGGAAACGAACACCGGGGAGCTGTTTTTT. This encodes CASKGETNTGELFF.

The CDR3 reads CATSREQSMNTEAFF. DNA for the CDR3: TGTGCCACCAGCAGAGAACAGTCCATGAACACTGAAGCTTTCTTT. The chain employs TRBV15 and TRBJ1-1; no clear D gene. This CDR3 contains 15 residues. Germline V gives CDR1 LNHNV, CDR2 YYDKDF (reference sequence). V was pared by 0 bases and J by 0 bases, with 8 bases between.

The chain links TRBV9 to TRBJ1-6; D gene ambiguous. Germline CDR1 is SGDLS and CDR2 is YYNGEE. The CDR3 length is 17 residues. Deletions cut 0 bases from V and 0 bases from J, with 10 bases between. The CDR3 spells CASSVGKGSSYNSPLHF. DNA of the CDR3: TGTGCCAGCAGCGTAGGCAAGGGTAGCTCCTATAATTCACCCCTCCACTTT.

The J gene is TRBJ2-3, the V gene TRBV6-8, with 10 nucleotides matching TRBD2. Germline-derived CDR1 and CDR2 are MNHGY and SAAAGT. The CDR3 covers 13 residues. The J segment lost 4 bases and the V segment lost 10 bases, leaving 5 bases of the junction unmatched. The CDR3 bases are TGTGCCACCTTAGCGGGGGGCCCAGATACGCAGTATTTT. This translates into CATLAGGPDTQYF.

This clone was seen more than once but under ten times. The rearrangement uses TRBV13 and TRBJ2-2; D unclear. Germline V lookup: CDR1 PRHDT, CDR2 FYEKMQ (reference sequence). The V and J ends lost 2 bases and 5 bases respectively, with 0 bases between them. The CDR3 loop spans 11 amino acids. CDR3 residues: CASSLTGELFF. CDR3 in DNA: TGTGCCAGCAGCTTAACCGGGGAGCTGTTTTTT.

This chain connects TRBV9 to TRBJ1-6, with 12 bases identical to TRBD1. There are 17 residues in the CDR3. CDR1 and CDR2 (germline): SGDLS, YYNGEE. Losses at the gene ends were 3 bases for V and 6 bases for J; bases not matched to a gene: 7. This CDR3 is CASSGRDRGPINSPLHF. In nucleotides, the CDR3 is TGTGCCAGCAGCGGCCGGGACAGGGGGCCCATTAATTCACCCCTCCACTTT. Looking up the rest from reference TRBV9 and TRBJ1-6 gives the full variable domain: DSGVTQTPKHLITATGQRVTLRCSPRSGDLSVYWYQQSLDQGLQFLIQYYNGEERAKGNILERFSAQQFPDLHSELNLSSLELGDSALYFCASSGRDRGPINSPLHFGNGTRLTVT.

The J gene is TRBJ1-3, the V gene TRBV7-9; 7 bases line up with TRBD1. Per the germline V gene, CDR1 is SEHNR and CDR2 is FQNEAQ (reference sequence). The CDR3 covers 16 residues. Losses at the gene ends were 5 bases for V and 0 bases for J; bases not matched to a gene: 7. CDR3 nucleotide sequence: TGTGCCAGCAGCCGGGACAGATACCTCTCTGGAAACACCATATATTTT. Translated, it gives CASSRDRYLSGNTIYF.

This clone came up a few times. Here the CDR3 DNA reads TGTGCCAGCAGCTGGGGGGGACGGAGGGTATACGAGCAGTACTTC. It codes for CASSWGGRRVYEQYF. The rearrangement joins TRBV5-8 to TRBJ2-7, with 7 bases matching TRBD2. V lost 3 bases, J lost 4 bases, and 10 bases stayed unmatched. Germline CDR1 reads SGHTS; CDR2 reads YDEGEE. CDR3 length equals 15 residues.

The chain links TRBV27 to TRBJ1-1; a weak D match, TRBD1 (6 bases). V was clipped by 8 bases and J by 8 bases, with 12 bases between them. The CDR3 length is 11 residues. Germline V gene sequence: CDR1 MNHEY, CDR2 SMNVEV (reference sequence). This chain's CDR3 is CASGGQGEAFF. The CDR3 DNA reads as TGTGCCAGCGGGGGTCAGGGGGAAGCTTTCTTT.

This rearrangement joins TRBV5-1 to TRBJ1-1; D gene uncertain. The CDR3 totals 13 residues. Germline V gene sequence: CDR1 SGHRS, CDR2 YFSETQ. V was clipped by 1 base and J by 4 bases, with 8 bases between them. The CDR3 DNA is TGCGCCAGCAGCTTGTTGGAGGCCACTGAAGCTTTCTTT. Translated, it gives CASSLLEATEAFF.